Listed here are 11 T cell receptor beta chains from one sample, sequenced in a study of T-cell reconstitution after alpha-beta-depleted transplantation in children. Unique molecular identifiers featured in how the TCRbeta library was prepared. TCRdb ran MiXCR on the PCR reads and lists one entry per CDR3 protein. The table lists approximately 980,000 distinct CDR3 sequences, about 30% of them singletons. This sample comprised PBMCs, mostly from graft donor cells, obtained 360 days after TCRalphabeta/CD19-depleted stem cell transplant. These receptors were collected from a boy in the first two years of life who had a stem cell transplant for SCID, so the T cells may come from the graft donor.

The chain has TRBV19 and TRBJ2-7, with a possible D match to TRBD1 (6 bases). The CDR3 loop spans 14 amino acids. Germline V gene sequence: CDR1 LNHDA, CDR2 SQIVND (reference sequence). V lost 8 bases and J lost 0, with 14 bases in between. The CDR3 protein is CASSRQANSYEQYF. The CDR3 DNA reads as TGTGCCAGTTCGCGACAGGCTAACTCCTACGAGCAGTACTTC. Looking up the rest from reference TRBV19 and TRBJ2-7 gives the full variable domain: DGGITQSPKYLFRKEGQNVTLSCEQNLNHDAMYWYRQDPGQGLRLIYYSQIVNDFQKGDIAEGYSVSREKKESFPLTVTSAQKNPTAFYLCASSRQANSYEQYFGPGTRLTVT.

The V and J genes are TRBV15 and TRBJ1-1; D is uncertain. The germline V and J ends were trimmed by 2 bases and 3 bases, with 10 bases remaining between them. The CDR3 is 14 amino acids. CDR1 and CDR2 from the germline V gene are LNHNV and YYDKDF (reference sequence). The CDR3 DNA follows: TGTGCCACCAGCAGACAGGACGGGTACACTGAAGCTTTCTTT. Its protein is CATSRQDGYTEAFF. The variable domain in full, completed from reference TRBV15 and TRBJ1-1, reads DAMVIQNPRYQVTQFGKPVTLSCSQTLNHNVMYWYQQKSSQAPKLLFHYYDKDFNNEADTPDNFQSRRPNTSFCFLDIRSPGLGDTAMYLCATSRQDGYTEAFFGQGTRLTVV.

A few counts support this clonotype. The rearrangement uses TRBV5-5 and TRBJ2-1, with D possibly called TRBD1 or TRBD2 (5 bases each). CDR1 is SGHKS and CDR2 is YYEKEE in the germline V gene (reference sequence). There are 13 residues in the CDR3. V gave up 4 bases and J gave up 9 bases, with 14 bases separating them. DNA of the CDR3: TGTGCCAGCAGCCCGTGGGACCTAACTGAGCAGTTCTTC. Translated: CASSPWDLTEQFF. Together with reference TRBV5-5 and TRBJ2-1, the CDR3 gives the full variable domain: DAGVTQSPTHLIKTRGQQVTLRCSPISGHKSVSWYQQVLGQGPQFIFQYYEKEERGRGNFPDRFSARQFPNYSSELNVNALLLGDSALYLCASSPWDLTEQFFGPGTRLTVL.

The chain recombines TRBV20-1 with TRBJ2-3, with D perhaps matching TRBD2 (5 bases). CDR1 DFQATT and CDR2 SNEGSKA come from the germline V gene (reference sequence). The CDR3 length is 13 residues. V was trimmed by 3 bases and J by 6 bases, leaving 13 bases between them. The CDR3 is CSASIYSGDTQYF. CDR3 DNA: TGCAGTGCTAGCATTTATTCGGGGGATACGCAGTATTTT.

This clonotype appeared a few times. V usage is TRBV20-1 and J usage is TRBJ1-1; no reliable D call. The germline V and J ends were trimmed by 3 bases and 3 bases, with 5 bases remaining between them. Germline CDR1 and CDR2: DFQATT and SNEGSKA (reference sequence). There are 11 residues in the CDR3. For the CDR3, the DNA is TGCAGTGCTAGCGGTTACACTGAAGCTTTCTTT. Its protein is CSASGYTEAFF.

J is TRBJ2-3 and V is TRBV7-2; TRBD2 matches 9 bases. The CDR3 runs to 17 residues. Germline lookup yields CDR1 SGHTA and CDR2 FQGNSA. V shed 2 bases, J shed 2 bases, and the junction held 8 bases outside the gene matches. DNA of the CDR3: TGTGCCAGCAGCTTAAGAGCTAGCGGGGCCACCACAGATACGCAGTATTTT. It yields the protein CASSLRASGATTDTQYF.

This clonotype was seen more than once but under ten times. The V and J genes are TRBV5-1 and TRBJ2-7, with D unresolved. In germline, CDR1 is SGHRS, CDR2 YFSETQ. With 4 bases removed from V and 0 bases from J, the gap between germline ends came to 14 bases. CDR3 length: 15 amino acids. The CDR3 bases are TGCGCCAGCAGCCTCCGGGCCTCCATCTCCTACGAGCAGTACTTC. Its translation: CASSLRASISYEQYF.

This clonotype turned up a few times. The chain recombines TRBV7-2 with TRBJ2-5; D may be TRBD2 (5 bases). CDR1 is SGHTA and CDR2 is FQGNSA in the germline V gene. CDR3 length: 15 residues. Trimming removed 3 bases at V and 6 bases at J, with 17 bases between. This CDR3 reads CASSFGGWERKTQYF. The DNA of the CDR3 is TGTGCCAGCAGCTTTGGAGGTTGGGAGAGGAAGACCCAGTACTTC.

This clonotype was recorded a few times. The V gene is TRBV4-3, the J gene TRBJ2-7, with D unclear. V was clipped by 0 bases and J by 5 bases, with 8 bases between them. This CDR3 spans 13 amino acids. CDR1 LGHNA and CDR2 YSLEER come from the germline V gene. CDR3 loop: CASSQDRQDEQYF. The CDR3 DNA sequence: TGCGCCAGCAGCCAAGATAGGCAAGACGAGCAGTACTTC.

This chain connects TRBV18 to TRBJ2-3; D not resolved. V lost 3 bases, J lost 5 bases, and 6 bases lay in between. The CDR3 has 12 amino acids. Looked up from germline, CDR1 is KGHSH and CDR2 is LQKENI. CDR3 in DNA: TGTGCCAGCTCACCTAAGGGAGATACGCAGTATTTT. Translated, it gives CASSPKGDTQYF.

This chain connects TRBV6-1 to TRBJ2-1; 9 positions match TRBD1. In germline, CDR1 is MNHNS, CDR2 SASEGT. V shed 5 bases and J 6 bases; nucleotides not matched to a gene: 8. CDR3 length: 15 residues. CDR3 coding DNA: TGTGCCAGCAGTCTGGACAGGGGCTTCGTCAATGAGCAGTTCTTC. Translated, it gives CASSLDRGFVNEQFF.